Given below is one T cell receptor (beta chain) in context. Primers used in a second PCR of about 7 to 12 cycles were a sample-barcoded 5' primer and a J-beta primer mix. TCRdb re-derived calls from the 5' RACE reads in MiXCR, one entry per CDR3 protein. The profile covers 780,000 or so distinct CDR3 sequences, with 25% appearing a single time and under 4.5% taken by the ten largest. These data originate in a study of blood T cells in healthy people across ages. The CDR3 spans 17 residues. Trimming shortened V by 6 bases and J by 2 bases, and 19 bases separated the two germline ends. These records were also assigned to another study, of T cells of mothers and their children. As reported in that work: Evidence of persistent microchimeric T cell clones was absent.

Sequencing was done on a sample of blood. The chain couples TRBV12-3 or TRBV12-4 to TRBJ1-4, with D maybe TRBD1 (5 bases). The receptor was isolated from a boy aged 5-17 years in good health. The CDR3 nucleotides read TGTGCCAGCAGCCATACCGGGTGGGGACGGACTAATGAAAAACTGTTTTTT. Translating gives CASSHTGWGRTNEKLFF.